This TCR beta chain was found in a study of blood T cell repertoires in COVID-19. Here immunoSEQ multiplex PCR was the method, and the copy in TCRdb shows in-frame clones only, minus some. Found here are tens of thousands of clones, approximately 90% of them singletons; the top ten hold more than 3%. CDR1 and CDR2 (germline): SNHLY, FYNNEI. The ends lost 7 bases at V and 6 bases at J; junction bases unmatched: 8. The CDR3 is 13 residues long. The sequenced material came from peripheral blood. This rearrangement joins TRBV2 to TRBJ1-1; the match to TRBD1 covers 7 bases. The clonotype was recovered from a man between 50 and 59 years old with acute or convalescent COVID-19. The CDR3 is CASNPTGPAEAFF. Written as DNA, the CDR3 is TGTGCCAGCAATCCGACAGGGCCCGCTGAAGCTTTCTTT.